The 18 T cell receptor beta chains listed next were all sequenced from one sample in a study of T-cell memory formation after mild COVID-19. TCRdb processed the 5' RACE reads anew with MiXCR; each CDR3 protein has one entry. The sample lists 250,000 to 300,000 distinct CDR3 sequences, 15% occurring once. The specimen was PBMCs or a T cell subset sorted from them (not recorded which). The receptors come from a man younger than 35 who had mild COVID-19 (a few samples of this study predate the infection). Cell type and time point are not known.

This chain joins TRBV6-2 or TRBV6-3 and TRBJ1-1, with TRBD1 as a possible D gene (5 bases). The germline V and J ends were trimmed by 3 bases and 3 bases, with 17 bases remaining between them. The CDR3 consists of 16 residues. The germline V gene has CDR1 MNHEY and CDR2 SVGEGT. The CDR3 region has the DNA TGTGCCAGCAGTTATCTGTCAGGGAGTGGGGACACTGAAGCTTTCTTT. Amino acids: CASSYLSGSGDTEAFF.

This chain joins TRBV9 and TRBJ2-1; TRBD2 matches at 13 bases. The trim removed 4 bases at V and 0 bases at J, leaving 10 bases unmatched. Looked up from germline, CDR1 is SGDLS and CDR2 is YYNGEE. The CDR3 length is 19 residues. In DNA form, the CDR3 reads TGTGCCAGCAGCATTCCGACTAGCGGGGGGCAAAGCTCCTACAATGAGCAGTTCTTC. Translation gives CASSIPTSGGQSSYNEQFF.

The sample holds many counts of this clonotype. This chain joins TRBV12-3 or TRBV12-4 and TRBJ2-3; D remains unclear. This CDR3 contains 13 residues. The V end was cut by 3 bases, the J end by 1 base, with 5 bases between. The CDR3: CASSFGGTDTQYF. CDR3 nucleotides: TGTGCCAGCAGTTTTGGTGGCACAGATACGCAGTATTTT.

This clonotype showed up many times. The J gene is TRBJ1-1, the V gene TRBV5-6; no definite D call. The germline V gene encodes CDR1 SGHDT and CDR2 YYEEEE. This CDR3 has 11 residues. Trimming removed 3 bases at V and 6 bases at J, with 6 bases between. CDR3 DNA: TGTGCCAGCAGCTCCGGGTCTGAAGCTTTCTTT. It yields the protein CASSSGSEAFF. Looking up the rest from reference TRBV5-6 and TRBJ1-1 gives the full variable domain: DAGVTQSPTHLIKTRGQQVTLRCSPKSGHDTVSWYQQALGQGPQFIFQYYEEEERQRGNFPDRFSGHQFPNYSSELNVNALLLGDSALYLCASSSGSEAFFGQGTRLTVV.

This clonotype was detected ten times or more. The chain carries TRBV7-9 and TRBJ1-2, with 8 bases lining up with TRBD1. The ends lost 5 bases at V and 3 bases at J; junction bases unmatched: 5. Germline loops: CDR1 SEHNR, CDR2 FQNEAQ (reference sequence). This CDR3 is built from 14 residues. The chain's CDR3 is CASSPGQGHYGYTF. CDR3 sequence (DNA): TGTGCCAGCAGCCCCGGACAGGGTCACTATGGCTACACCTTC.

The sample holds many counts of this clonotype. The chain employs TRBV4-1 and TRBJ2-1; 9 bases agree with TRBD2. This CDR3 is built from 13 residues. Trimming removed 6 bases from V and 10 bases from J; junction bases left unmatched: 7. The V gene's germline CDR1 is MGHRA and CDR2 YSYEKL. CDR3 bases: TGCGCCAGCAGGGGACTAGCATCAGGGGAGCAGTTCTTC. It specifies CASRGLASGEQFF.

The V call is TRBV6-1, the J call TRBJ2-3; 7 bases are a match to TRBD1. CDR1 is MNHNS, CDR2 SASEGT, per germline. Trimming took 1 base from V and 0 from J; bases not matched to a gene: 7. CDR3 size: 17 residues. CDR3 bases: TGTGCCAGCAGTGAAGGGGGACAGAGCGTCAGCACAGATACGCAGTATTTT. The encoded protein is CASSEGGQSVSTDTQYF.

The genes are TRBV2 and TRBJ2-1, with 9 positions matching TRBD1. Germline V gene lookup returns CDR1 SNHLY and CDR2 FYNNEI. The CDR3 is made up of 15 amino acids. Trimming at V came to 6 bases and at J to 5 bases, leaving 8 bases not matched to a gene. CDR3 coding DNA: TGTGCCAGCAGACCCCGGGACAGGGCACACAATGAGCAGTTCTTC. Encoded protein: CASRPRDRAHNEQFF.

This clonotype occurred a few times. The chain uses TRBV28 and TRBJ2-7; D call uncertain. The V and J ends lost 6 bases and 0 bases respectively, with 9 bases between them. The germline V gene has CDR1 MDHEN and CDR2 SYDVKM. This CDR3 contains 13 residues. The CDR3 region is CASRPGHSYEQYF. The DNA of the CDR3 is TGTGCCAGCAGACCCGGCCACTCCTACGAGCAGTACTTC.

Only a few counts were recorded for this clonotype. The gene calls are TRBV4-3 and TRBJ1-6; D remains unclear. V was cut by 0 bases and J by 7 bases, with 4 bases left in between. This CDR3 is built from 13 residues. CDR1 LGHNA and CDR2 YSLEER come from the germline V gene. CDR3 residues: CASSQEWNSPLHF. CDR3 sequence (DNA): TGCGCCAGCAGCCAAGAGTGGAATTCACCCCTCCACTTT.

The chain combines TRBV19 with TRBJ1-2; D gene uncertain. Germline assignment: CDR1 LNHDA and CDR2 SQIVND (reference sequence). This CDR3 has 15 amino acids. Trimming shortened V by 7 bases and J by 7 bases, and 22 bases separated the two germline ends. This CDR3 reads CASTPGDPSMRGYTF. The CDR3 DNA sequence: TGTGCCAGTACCCCCGGAGACCCGAGCATGCGTGGCTACACCTTC.

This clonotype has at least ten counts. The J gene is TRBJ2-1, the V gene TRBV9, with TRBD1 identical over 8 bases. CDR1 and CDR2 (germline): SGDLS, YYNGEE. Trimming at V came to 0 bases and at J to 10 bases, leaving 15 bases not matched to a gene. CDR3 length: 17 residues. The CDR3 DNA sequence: TGTGCCAGCAGCGTAGGTCGCGTAAGCAGGGGGCTAGGCGAGCAGTTCTTC. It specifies CASSVGRVSRGLGEQFF. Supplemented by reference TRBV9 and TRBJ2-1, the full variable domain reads DSGVTQTPKHLITATGQRVTLRCSPRSGDLSVYWYQQSLDQGLQFLIQYYNGEERAKGNILERFSAQQFPDLHSELNLSSLELGDSALYFCASSVGRVSRGLGEQFFGPGTRLTVL.

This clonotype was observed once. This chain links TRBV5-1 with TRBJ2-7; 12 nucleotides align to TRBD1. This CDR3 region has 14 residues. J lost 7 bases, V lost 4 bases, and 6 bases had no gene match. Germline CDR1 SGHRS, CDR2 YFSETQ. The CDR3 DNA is TGCGCCAGCAGCGTGGGACAGGGGGCGTGGGAGCAGTACTTC. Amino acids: CASSVGQGAWEQYF.

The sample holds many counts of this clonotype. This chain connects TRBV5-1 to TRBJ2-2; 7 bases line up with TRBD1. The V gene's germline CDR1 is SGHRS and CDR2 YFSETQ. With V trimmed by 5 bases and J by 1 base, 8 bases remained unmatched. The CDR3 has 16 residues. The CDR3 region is CASSWMRQGNTGELFF. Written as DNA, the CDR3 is TGCGCCAGCAGTTGGATGAGACAGGGGAACACCGGGGAGCTGTTTTTT.

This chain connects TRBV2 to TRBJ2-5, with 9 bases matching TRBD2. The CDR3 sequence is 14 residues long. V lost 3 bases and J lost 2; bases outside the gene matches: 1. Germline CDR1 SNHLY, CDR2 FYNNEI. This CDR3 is CASSDLAGQETQYF. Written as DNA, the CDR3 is TGTGCCAGCAGTGACCTAGCGGGGCAAGAGACCCAGTACTTC.

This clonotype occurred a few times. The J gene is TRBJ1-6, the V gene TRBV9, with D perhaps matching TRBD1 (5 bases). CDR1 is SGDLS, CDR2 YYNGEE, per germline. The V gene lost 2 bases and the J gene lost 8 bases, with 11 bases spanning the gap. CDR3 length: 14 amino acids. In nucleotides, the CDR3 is TGTGCCAGCAGCGTCGGGCAGGGAGATTCACCCCTCCACTTT. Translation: CASSVGQGDSPLHF.

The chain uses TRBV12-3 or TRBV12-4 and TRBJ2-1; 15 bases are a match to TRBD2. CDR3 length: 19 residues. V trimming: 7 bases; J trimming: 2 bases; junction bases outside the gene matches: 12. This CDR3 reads CASTPPPGLAGGAYNEQFF. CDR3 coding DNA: TGTGCCAGCACCCCTCCGCCGGGACTAGCGGGGGGTGCCTACAATGAGCAGTTCTTC.

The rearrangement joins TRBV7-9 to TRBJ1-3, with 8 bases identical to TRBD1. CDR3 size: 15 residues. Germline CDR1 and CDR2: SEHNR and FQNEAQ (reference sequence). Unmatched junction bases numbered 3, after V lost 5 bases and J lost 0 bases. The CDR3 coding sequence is TGTGCCAGCAGCCGTGGACAGGGCTCTGGAAACACCATATATTTT. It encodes CASSRGQGSGNTIYF.